The T cell receptor beta chain described here comes from a study of cytomegalovirus exposure and HLA in healthy donors. Study-wide points: Most CMV-associated TCR beta chains were later found to appear HLA-restricted.

With regard to this clone: Its antigen is not known.

The PCR used 60 Vbeta and 13 Jbeta primers. Produced via immunoSEQ multiplex PCR; TCRdb's table is partial and in-frame only. The sample includes roughly 120,000 clones, 80% to 85% of them seen just once. Nominally healthy donors were sampled, though unrecorded immune exposures were likely. CDR1 is DFQATT and CDR2 is SNEGSKA in the germline V gene (reference sequence). V was cut by 3 bases and J by 8 bases, with 8 bases left in between. CDR3 length equals 11 residues. The chain couples TRBV20-1 to TRBJ2-1; no clear D. Sequencing input: PBMCs. The origin of this receptor is a young woman in good health and CMV-seronegative. CDR3 residues: CSASFGDEQFF. The CDR3, as DNA: TGCAGTGCTAGTTTCGGTGATGAGCAGTTCTTC.